The 15 T cell receptor beta chains reported below all come from one sample, sequenced in a study of cytomegalovirus exposure and HLA in healthy donors. PCR amplification relied on 60 Vbeta primers (plus 13 Jbeta primers). Only in-frame clones appear in the TCRdb table, and some are missing; sequencing was by immunoSEQ multiplex PCR. The table includes roughly 100,000 clones, 78% detected once. The sample was PBMCs. The receptors were sampled from a man aged 25-45 years in good health and CMV-seronegative.

As to this clone: One end of the junction is discordant with germline, which a read error may explain. V gene TRBV4-1 combines with J gene TRBJ2-2, with D possibly TRBD2 on 5 matching bases. The length of the CDR3 is 12 residues. The germline V gene encodes CDR1 MGHRA and CDR2 YSYEKL. CDR3 DNA: TGCGCCAGCAGCCGAGAAACCGGGGTCCTGCTTTTT. It encodes CASSRETGVLLF.

The rearrangement joins TRBV5-4 to TRBJ2-1; D is unclear. Germline CDR1 and CDR2: SGHNT and YYREEE (reference sequence). V lost 1 base and J 10 bases, leaving 6 bases between the germline ends. This CDR3 has 11 residues. The CDR3, as DNA: TGTGCCAGCAGCTTGTCTCAGGAGCAGTTCTTC. It encodes CASSLSQEQFF.

The chain employs TRBV7-2 and TRBJ1-4; the match to TRBD1 covers 7 bases. The CDR3 loop spans 14 amino acids. The V and J ends lost 5 bases and 8 bases, in that order; junction bases with no gene match: 8. Germline lookup yields CDR1 SGHTA and CDR2 FQGNSA. CDR3: CASSLRTGREKLFF. CDR3 DNA sequence: TGTGCCAGCAGCCTAAGGACAGGCCGGGAAAAACTGTTTTTT.

The genes are TRBV7-2 and TRBJ2-7; 8 bases line up with TRBD1. The V segment lost 3 bases and the J segment 5 bases; nucleotides outside the gene matches: 6. The CDR3 totals 14 residues. The germline CDR1 and CDR2 sequences are SGHTA and FQGNSA. Here the CDR3 reads CASSFLDRANEQYF. The DNA for the CDR3 is TGTGCCAGCAGCTTTTTGGACAGGGCCAACGAGCAGTACTTC.

The chain joins TRBV7-9 to TRBJ2-7; TRBD1 aligns across 7 bases. CDR1 is SEHNR, CDR2 FQNEAQ, per germline (reference sequence). This CDR3 spans 13 amino acids. V gave up 4 bases and J gave up 6 bases; unmatched junction bases: 6. This CDR3 reads CASSSTGSGEQYF. The CDR3 region has the DNA TGTGCCAGCAGCTCGACAGGGTCCGGCGAGCAGTACTTC.

This clone has just one count. The chain carries TRBV27 and TRBJ2-7, with TRBD1 matching 9 bases. CDR1 is MNHEY and CDR2 is SMNVEV in the germline V gene (reference sequence). J was trimmed by 7 bases and V by 5 bases; bases with no gene match: 9. This CDR3 has 14 amino acids. The CDR3 DNA reads as TGTGCCAGCAGTCCCACAGACAGGGGGAGAGAGCAGTACTTC. It encodes CASSPTDRGREQYF.

The chain employs TRBV4-1 and TRBJ2-4, with TRBD2 matching over 11 bases. J was trimmed by 8 bases and V by 4 bases; bases with no gene match: 10. Germline V lookup: CDR1 MGHRA, CDR2 YSYEKL. The CDR3 contains 16 residues. The CDR3 DNA is TGCGCCAGCAGCCCACTCTTAGCGGGGGGGCCGGACATTCAGTACTTC. Its protein product is CASSPLLAGGPDIQYF.

V usage is TRBV19 and J usage is TRBJ1-5, with 10 bases lining up with TRBD1. The CDR3 is made up of 15 amino acids. V dropped 7 bases and J dropped 6; count of bases not matched to a gene: 9. CDR1 and CDR2 from the germline V gene are LNHDA and SQIVND (reference sequence). The CDR3 loop is CASNRDRGTLQPQHF. The CDR3 DNA reads TGTGCCAGTAACCGGGACAGGGGAACCCTTCAGCCCCAGCATTTT.

This clone occurred a few times. V and J are TRBV27 and TRBJ2-7, with a weak D call TRBD1 (6 bases). The CDR3 covers 15 residues. Germline lookup yields CDR1 MNHEY and CDR2 SMNVEV (reference sequence). V dropped 3 bases and J dropped 9 bases, with 21 bases sitting between them. The CDR3 DNA is TGTGCCAGCAGTTTCCCGGGACAAGGGCTTTATGGGCAGTACTTC. This gives the protein CASSFPGQGLYGQYF.

The gene calls are TRBV11-3 and TRBJ2-7; D is perhaps TRBD2 (5 bases). The CDR3 loop spans 11 amino acids. Germline CDR1 reads SGHNT; CDR2 reads YENEEA. V lost 7 bases and J lost 5, with 9 bases in between. The CDR3 DNA reads as TGTGCCAGCACCTCCGGGGACGAGCAGTACTTC. The encoded protein is CASTSGDEQYF.

The chain links TRBV10-3 to TRBJ2-3; D uncertain. V was trimmed by 2 bases and J by 1 base, leaving 10 bases between them. The length of the CDR3 is 15 residues. Looked up from germline, CDR1 is ENHRY and CDR2 is SYGVKD. Here the CDR3 reads CAISEEERGTDTQYF. In nucleotides, the CDR3 is TGTGCCATCAGTGAGGAAGAGCGAGGCACAGATACGCAGTATTTT.

The CDR3 sequence is CASSIRTGGVTTEAFF. The CDR3 bases are TGTGCCAGCAGCATAAGGACAGGGGGTGTGACCACTGAAGCTTTCTTT. The chain links TRBV7-2 to TRBJ1-1; 10 bases line up with TRBD1. Trimming cost V 5 bases and J 4 bases; bases outside gene matches: 10. This CDR3 has 16 residues. Germline loops: CDR1 SGHTA, CDR2 FQGNSA. Together with reference TRBV7-2 and TRBJ1-1, the CDR3 gives the full variable domain: GAGVSQSPSNKVTEKGKDVELRCDPISGHTALYWYRQSLGQGLEFLIYFQGNSAPDKSGLPSDRFSAERTGGSVSTLTIQRTQQEDSAVYLCASSIRTGGVTTEAFFGQGTRLTVV.

This rearrangement joins TRBV6-1 to TRBJ1-5; D might be TRBD1 (5 bases). The V end was cut by 5 bases, the J end by 7 bases, with 18 bases between. Germline assignment: CDR1 MNHNS and CDR2 SASEGT. CDR3 size: 15 residues. CDR3 nucleotide sequence: TGTGCCAGCAGTCCAGGGCCGGGGGGGACGCAGCCCCAGCATTTT. It is translated as CASSPGPGGTQPQHF.

V usage is TRBV21-1 and J usage is TRBJ2-7; TRBD1, as called in the table, went unchecked against the DNA. TRBV21-1 is reported as a pseudogene. CDR3 size: 15 residues. The CDR3 sequence: CASSKKKDSSYEQYF. CDR3 DNA sequence: TGTGCCAGCAGCAAAAAGAAAGACAGCTCCTACGAGCAGTACTTC.

The chain uses TRBV28 and TRBJ1-5; 7 bases match TRBD1. The V gene end was trimmed by 3 bases and the J gene end by 4 bases; junction bases not matched to a gene: 6. Germline V gene lookup returns CDR1 MDHEN and CDR2 SYDVKM. The CDR3 has 15 amino acids. The CDR3 DNA follows: TGTGCCAGCAGTTTTATCACAGGGGCGAATCAGCCCCAGCATTTT. Protein: CASSFITGANQPQHF.